The 18 T cell receptor beta chains given below trace back to one sample, sequenced in a study of cytotoxic CD8 clonotypes in ibrutinib-treated CLL (dated by TCRdb to the early 2020s). The library came from the immunoSEQ multiplex PCR assay. Entries here come from immuneACCESS through TCRdb and include only in-frame sequences with V and J called. Some clones fail to appear in such tables; in the studies checked, an unresolved V gene covers under half of the shortfall, and the cause of the remainder is unknown. Counted in this sample were about 140,000 clones; 70% to 85% of them appeared once. The ten largest clones take up around a quarter of the sample. What this sample's time point label stands for: approximately twelve months on ibrutinib. The source material was PBMCs, sampled after 12 months of ibrutinib treatment. The receptors stem from a human donor with chronic lymphocytic leukemia.

V and J are TRBV20-1 and TRBJ2-3, with unresolved D. Trimming removed 8 bases at V and 2 bases at J, with 5 bases between. Germline V gene data show CDR1 as DFQATT and CDR2 as SNEGSKA (reference sequence). The CDR3 runs to 10 residues. The CDR3 loop is CSINTDTQYF. The CDR3 DNA follows: TGCAGTATTAACACAGATACGCAGTATTTT.

This clone was seen more than once but under ten times. This chain uses TRBV5-1 with TRBJ1-6, with 9 bases aligning to TRBD1. The germline V gene encodes CDR1 SGHRS and CDR2 YFSETQ. Trimming at V came to 0 bases and at J to 9 bases, leaving 4 bases not matched to a gene. This CDR3 region has 15 residues. The CDR3 nucleotides read TGCGCCAGCAGCTTGGAGGGACAGGGAGGTTCACCCCTCCACTTT. It is translated as CASSLEGQGGSPLHF.

This clone was seen just once. The CDR3 DNA follows: TGTGCCAGCAGCTTAGGGCAGAACACCGGGGAGCTGTTTTTT. Protein: CASSLGQNTGELFF. The chain has TRBV7-9 and TRBJ2-2; unclear D gene. The CDR3 consists of 14 residues. The V end lost 1 base, the J end lost 1 base, and 4 bases lay between the germline ends. Germline V gene sequence: CDR1 SEHNR, CDR2 FQNEAQ (reference sequence).

This clone was detected once. V usage is TRBV7-6 and J usage is TRBJ2-7; TRBD2 might be the D (5 bases). Deletions cut 6 bases from V and 1 base from J, with 13 bases between. Looked up from germline, CDR1 is SGHVS and CDR2 is FNYEAQ. This CDR3 region has 14 residues. CDR3 amino acids: CASSPLAGSYEQYF. The CDR3 DNA reads TGTGCCAGCAGTCCACTGGCGGGTTCCTACGAGCAGTACTTC. Full variable domain (remainder filled in from reference TRBV7-6 and TRBJ2-7): GAGVSQSPRYKVTKRGQDVALRCDPISGHVSLYWYRQALGQGPEFLTYFNYEAQQDKSGLPNDRFSAERPEGSISTLTIQRTEQRDSAMYRCASSPLAGSYEQYFGPGTRLTVT.

The V call is TRBV7-2, the J call TRBJ2-1; 12 bases match TRBD2. The CDR3 is made up of 15 amino acids. In germline, CDR1 is SGHTA, CDR2 FQGNSA. J gave up 7 bases and V 2 bases, and 3 bases lay outside the gene matches. CDR3 sequence (DNA): TGTGCCAGCAGCTTACTAGCGGGGGGGTTTAATGAGCAGTTCTTC. Amino acids: CASSLLAGGFNEQFF.

This chain uses TRBV5-1 with TRBJ2-1; D is possibly TRBD2 (6 bases). V was cut by 1 base and J by 5 bases, with 13 bases left in between. This CDR3 region has 15 residues. CDR1 and CDR2 (germline): SGHRS, YFSETQ. The CDR3 DNA reads as TGCGCCAGCAGCTTGATCGGAGGGGTGAACAATGAGCAGTTCTTC. The encoded protein is CASSLIGGVNNEQFF.

J is TRBJ2-2 and V is TRBV14; D not resolved. The CDR3 is 14 residues long. Germline V CDR1 and CDR2: SGHDN, FVKESK. The V and J ends lost 1 base and 1 base respectively, with 4 bases between them. CDR3 amino acids: CASSQVENTGELFF. CDR3 DNA: TGTGCCAGCAGCCAAGTTGAGAACACCGGGGAGCTGTTTTTT.

The chain employs TRBV18 and TRBJ1-3; D call uncertain. The CDR3 contains 15 residues. V was clipped by 6 bases and J by 3 bases, with 15 bases between them. Germline V gene data show CDR1 as KGHSH and CDR2 as LQKENI. CDR3 in DNA: TGTGCCAGCTCGCCGCCCGGTAGGGTTGGAAACACCATATATTTT. This codes for CASSPPGRVGNTIYF. The whole variable domain, remainder taken from reference TRBV18 and TRBJ1-3, is NAGVMQNPRHLVRRRGQEARLRCSPMKGHSHVYWYRQLPEEGLKFMVYLQKENIIDESGMPKERFSAEFPKEGPSILRIQQVVRGDSAAYFCASSPPGRVGNTIYFGEGSWLTVV.

The chain uses TRBV5-6 and TRBJ1-2; 8 bases are a match to TRBD1. With V trimmed by 3 bases and J by 2 bases, 3 bases remained unmatched. The CDR3 is 14 amino acids. CDR1 SGHDT and CDR2 YYEEEE come from the germline V gene. The CDR3 reads CASSYAGGNYGYTF. The CDR3 nucleotides read TGTGCCAGCAGCTACGCAGGGGGCAACTATGGCTACACCTTC.

This clone was counted a single time. The CDR3 DNA follows: TGTGCCAGCACCAGACAGGGAGGCTACGAGCAGTACTTC. Encoded protein: CASTRQGGYEQYF. This chain links TRBV6-5 with TRBJ2-7, with a weak D call TRBD1 (7 bases). The length of the CDR3 is 13 residues. Deletions cut 7 bases from V and 3 bases from J, with 13 bases between. Per the germline V gene, CDR1 is MNHEY and CDR2 is SVGAGI.

V usage is TRBV10-3 and J usage is TRBJ1-2; unclear D gene. V was trimmed by 4 bases and J by 2 bases, leaving 8 bases between them. This CDR3 comprises 13 residues. CDR1 is ENHRY, CDR2 SYGVKD, per germline. The chain's CDR3 is CAISVVGNYGYTF. The DNA for the CDR3 is TGTGCCATCAGTGTGGTAGGGAACTATGGCTACACCTTC.

CDR3 coding DNA: TGTGCCAGCAGTTTATGGATCGCAGGGGCCGGGAGTGTTGGCTACACCTTC. The encoded protein is CASSLWIAGAGSVGYTF. The chain employs TRBV28 and TRBJ1-2, with D possibly being TRBD1 (6 bases). The germline CDR1 and CDR2 sequences are MDHEN and SYDVKM. Trimming cost V 0 bases and J 7 bases, with 21 bases left between them. The CDR3 is made up of 17 amino acids.

The chain combines TRBV7-8 with TRBJ1-1, with D unresolved. The CDR3 has 13 residues. V was shortened by 5 bases and J by 1 base, with 8 bases between the two germline ends. Germline V gives CDR1 SGHVS, CDR2 FQNEAQ. The CDR3 here is CASSGQWNTEAFF. CDR3 nucleotides: TGTGCCAGCAGCGGCCAGTGGAACACTGAAGCTTTCTTT.

The V and J genes are TRBV15 and TRBJ2-5; D uncertain. CDR3 length: 15 residues. Deletions cut 0 bases from V and 0 bases from J, with 8 bases between. Germline CDR1 is LNHNV and CDR2 is YYDKDF (reference sequence). This chain's CDR3 is CATSRDLSDQETQYF. CDR3 sequence (DNA): TGTGCCACCAGCAGAGATCTGTCAGACCAAGAGACCCAGTACTTC. Together with reference TRBV15 and TRBJ2-5, the CDR3 gives the full variable domain: DAMVIQNPRYQVTQFGKPVTLSCSQTLNHNVMYWYQQKSSQAPKLLFHYYDKDFNNEADTPDNFQSRRPNTSFCFLDIRSPGLGDTAMYLCATSRDLSDQETQYFGPGTRLLVL.

The chain uses TRBV7-2 and TRBJ1-3; the match to TRBD1 covers 7 bases. The V segment lost 3 bases and the J segment 1 base; nucleotides outside the gene matches: 6. This CDR3 spans 16 amino acids. Germline V gives CDR1 SGHTA, CDR2 FQGNSA. CDR3 DNA: TGTGCCAGCAGCTTCGGTGGGACAGTTTCTGGAAACACCATATATTTT. Residues: CASSFGGTVSGNTIYF.

The chain joins TRBV7-8 to TRBJ2-1, with 10 bases matching TRBD2. The junction had 8 bases not matched to a gene; V was cut back by 2 bases and J by 10 bases. CDR3 size: 15 residues. CDR1 and CDR2 from the germline V gene are SGHVS and FQNEAQ. As DNA, the CDR3 is TGTGCCAGCAGCTTAAGCGGGGGGGGACTAAACGAGCAGTTCTTC. As protein: CASSLSGGGLNEQFF.

The rearrangement uses TRBV4-3 and TRBJ1-2, with D tentatively TRBD1 (6 bases). V was pared by 2 bases and J by 5 bases, with 18 bases between. There are 16 residues in the CDR3. Germline CDR1 and CDR2: LGHNA and YSLEER. CDR3 sequence reads: CASSQLLGTIPYGYTF. The CDR3 DNA is TGCGCCAGCAGCCAACTTCTCGGGACAATTCCTTATGGCTACACCTTC.

The rearrangement uses TRBV5-1 and TRBJ1-6; no clear D. Trimming removed 1 base from V and 7 bases from J, with 6 bases in between. The CDR3 length is 13 residues. Germline lookup yields CDR1 SGHRS and CDR2 YFSETQ. CDR3 nucleotides: TGCGCCAGCAGCTTGTCAGACAATTCACCCCTCCACTTT. It yields the protein CASSLSDNSPLHF.